These T cell receptor beta chains were read from a single sample in a study of T cells in Graves' hyperthyroidism and ophthalmopathy. One entry per CDR3 protein, called by TCRdb with MiXCR from the multiplex PCR reads. The sample lists a few hundred thousand distinct CDR3 sequences, roughly an eighth occurring once. The source material was blood. These receptors all come from a woman between 18 and 29 years old with Graves' hyperthyroidism. CDR3s include the opening cysteine and the closing phenylalanine or tryptophan. A D gene is named only where the DNA matches it firmly. Clone sizes are given selectively: once, few, many, or a class where the clone is expanded.

V,D,size,J,CDR3,DNA
TRBV10-3,NA,many,TRBJ1-2,CAISEKRGNGYTF,TGTGCCATCAGTGAGAAGAGGGGAAATGGCTACACCTTC
TRBV11-2,TRBD2,NA,TRBJ2-2,CASKPGLAGRELFF,TGTGCCAGCAAACCGGGACTAGCGGGTCGAGAGCTGTTTTTT
TRBV5-1,NA,many,TRBJ2-1,CASSLEDSSHTEQFF,TGCGCCAGCAGCTTGGAGGACAGTTCACATACAGAGCAGTTCTTC
TRBV28,TRBD1,NA,TRBJ2-7,CASTSQGNSYEQYF,TGTGCCAGCACCTCACAGGGGAACTCCTACGAGCAGTACTTC
TRBV28,TRBD2,NA,TRBJ2-7,CASSLWGGNSYEQYF,TGTGCCAGCAGTTTGTGGGGGGGGAACTCCTACGAGCAGTACTTC
TRBV5-6,TRBD2,many,TRBJ2-1,CASHLAGLNNEQFF,TGTGCCAGTCACCTAGCGGGACTCAACAATGAGCAGTTCTTC
TRBV18,NA,many,TRBJ2-7,CASSLRQGTHEQYF,TGTGCCAGCTCACTCCGGCAGGGCACCCACGAGCAGTACTTC
TRBV10-3,NA,NA,TRBJ2-1,CAISDAYEQFF,TGTGCCATCAGTGATGCTTATGAGCAGTTCTTC
TRBV5-4,TRBD2,few,TRBJ2-7,CASSYGAGGPVEQYF,TGTGCCAGCAGCTACGGAGCGGGAGGGCCGGTCGAGCAGTACTTC
TRBV7-8,TRBD2,few,TRBJ2-1,CASSLALAGMGLEQFF,TGTGCCAGCAGCTTAGCCCTAGCGGGAATGGGACTTGAGCAGTTCTTC
TRBV11-2,NA,many,TRBJ1-1,CASSLPAPFLGPMNTEAFF,TGTGCCAGCAGCCTCCCCGCCCCTTTTTTAGGGCCCATGAACACTGAAGCTTTCTTT
TRBV6-1,NA,few,TRBJ1-2,CASKTTDTGHGYTF,TGTGCCAGCAAAACTACGGACACGGGCCATGGCTACACCTTC
TRBV7-2,NA,NA,TRBJ2-6,CASSPPSATNVLTF,TGTGCCAGCAGCCCGCCGTCTGCGACCAACGTCCTGACTTTC
TRBV28,TRBD1,many,TRBJ2-7,CASSLTRDRGAYEQYF,TGTGCCAGCAGTCTAACAAGGGACAGGGGAGCCTACGAGCAGTACTTC
TRBV7-2,TRBD1,many,TRBJ1-5,CASSTRQGVGQPQHF,TGTGCCAGCAGCACCCGACAGGGGGTCGGGCAGCCCCAGCATTTT
TRBV9,NA,few,TRBJ1-5,CASSVTDINQPQHF,TGTGCCAGCAGCGTAACGGACATAAATCAGCCCCAGCATTTT
TRBV11-2,NA,many,TRBJ1-3,CASSLGRGNTIYF,TGTGCCAGCAGCTTAGGTCGAGGAAACACCATATATTTT
TRBV2,TRBD1,NA,TRBJ1-3,CATEGQAIHGAPPGNTIYF,TGTGCCACCGAGGGACAGGCCATCCACGGGGCACCTCCTGGAAACACCATATATTTT
TRBV9,NA,few,TRBJ2-3,CASSPPAGDSFTDTQYF,TGTGCCAGCAGCCCCCCGGCCGGGGATTCCTTCACAGATACGCAGTATTTT
TRBV28,NA,many,TRBJ2-4,CASSLGDINIQYF,TGTGCCAGCAGTTTGGGGGACATAAACATTCAGTACTTC
TRBV20-1,TRBD2,many,TRBJ2-1,CSAMTSGSLGEQFF,TGCAGTGCTATGACTAGCGGGAGTTTGGGTGAGCAGTTCTTC
TRBV2,TRBD1,many,TRBJ1-2,CASSEFDRGGYGYTF,TGTGCCAGCAGTGAATTTGACAGGGGCGGATATGGCTACACCTTC
TRBV7-2,TRBD2,many,TRBJ2-1,CASSLDGLAGDIEQFF,TGTGCCAGCAGCTTAGACGGACTAGCGGGTGATATTGAGCAGTTCTTC
TRBV5-4,NA,few,TRBJ2-5,CASSFLPERQETQYF,TGTGCCAGCAGCTTTCTCCCGGAGCGCCAAGAGACCCAGTACTTC
TRBV5-1,NA,many,TRBJ2-5,CASSPPGGETQYF,TGCGCCAGCAGCCCCCCTGGGGGGGAGACCCAGTACTTC
TRBV19,TRBD1,many,TRBJ2-7,CASSPDDRAYEQYF,TGTGCCAGTAGTCCAGACGACAGGGCCTACGAGCAGTACTTC
TRBV29-1,TRBD1,many,TRBJ2-7,CSAGGGQGVQNSYEQYF,TGCAGCGCCGGAGGGGGACAGGGGGTTCAAAACTCCTACGAGCAGTACTTC
TRBV12-3/TRBV12-4,TRBD1,few,TRBJ1-6,CASSQDRTGALRYNSPLHF,TGTGCCAGCAGTCAAGATAGAACAGGGGCCCTTCGCTATAATTCACCCCTCCACTTT
TRBV6-2/TRBV6-3,NA,NA,TRBJ2-7,CASSPLTGSSCEQYF,TGTGCCAGCAGTCCCCTGACGGGCAGCTCCTGCGAGCAGTACTTC
TRBV27,NA,NA,TRBJ2-3,CASRSELNRVGDTQYF,TGTGCCAGCCGGTCGGAACTGAACAGGGTGGGAGATACGCAGTATTTT
TRBV5-5,NA,many,TRBJ1-5,CASSFSTYQPQHF,TGTGCCAGCAGCTTCTCGACGTATCAGCCCCAGCATTTT
TRBV2,NA,many,TRBJ2-1,CASSTDSILNEQFF,TGTGCCAGCAGTACGGACAGCATTCTCAATGAGCAGTTCTTC
TRBV27,TRBD2,many,TRBJ2-3,CASSLFRLASTDTQYF,TGTGCCAGCAGTTTATTCCGACTAGCCAGCACAGATACGCAGTATTTT
TRBV4-2,NA,few,TRBJ1-3,CASSQAGSGNTIYF,TGTGCCAGCAGCCAAGCGGGTTCTGGAAACACCATATATTTT
TRBV28,NA,NA,TRBJ1-2,CASSLSRVAGQGGYTF,TGTGCCAGCAGTTTATCCCGTGTGGCTGGGCAGGGTGGCTACACCTTC
TRBV4-3,NA,NA,TRBJ1-1,CASSHLRENTEAFF,TGCGCCAGCAGCCATCTCAGGGAGAACACTGAAGCTTTCTTT
TRBV20-1,TRBD1,many,TRBJ1-5,CSAIPGTGSQPQHF,TGCAGTGCTATCCCCGGGACAGGGAGTCAGCCCCAGCATTTT
TRBV28,NA,NA,TRBJ1-6,CASGTPLHF,TGTGCCAGTGGGACACCCCTCCACTTT